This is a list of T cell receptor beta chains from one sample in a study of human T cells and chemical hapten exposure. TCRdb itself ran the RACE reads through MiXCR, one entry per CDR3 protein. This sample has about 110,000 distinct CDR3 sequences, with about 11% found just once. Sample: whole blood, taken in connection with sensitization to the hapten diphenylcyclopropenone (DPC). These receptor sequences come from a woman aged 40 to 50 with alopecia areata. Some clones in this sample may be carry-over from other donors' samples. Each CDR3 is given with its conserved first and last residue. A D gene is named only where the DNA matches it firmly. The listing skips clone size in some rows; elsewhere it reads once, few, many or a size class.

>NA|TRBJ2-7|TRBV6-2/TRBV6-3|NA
TGTGCCAGCCACTACGGACAGAGCTCCTACGAGCAGTACTTC
CASHYGQSSYEQYF
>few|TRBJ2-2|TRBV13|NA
TGTGCCAGCAGCTCCATCGGTGAGGACGCGAACACCGGGGAGCTGTTTTTT
CASSSIGEDANTGELFF
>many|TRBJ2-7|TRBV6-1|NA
TGTGCCAGCAGTCCGACGTCTGGGAGCAGGTACGAGCAGTACTTC
CASSPTSGSRYEQYF
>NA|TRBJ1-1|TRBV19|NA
TGTGCCAGTAGTATAGTTCCTGGGCAGTCCACTGAAGCTTTCTTT
CASSIVPGQSTEAFF
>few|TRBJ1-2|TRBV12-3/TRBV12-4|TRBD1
TGTGCCAGCAGCCAAACGGGACAGGGGTATGGCTACACCTTC
CASSQTGQGYGYTF
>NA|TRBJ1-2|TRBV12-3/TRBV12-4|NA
TGTGCCAGCAGTTCGCGGCTTGTGGCAGGCTATGGCTACACCTTC
CASSSRLVAGYGYTF
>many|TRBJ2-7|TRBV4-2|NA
TGTGCCAGCAGCCAAGATGGGGGATCTTCCTACGAGCAGTACTTC
CASSQDGGSSYEQYF
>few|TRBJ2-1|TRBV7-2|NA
TGTGCCAGCAGCTCCCCGGGGGAGTTGCGTGAGCAGTTCTTC
CASSSPGELREQFF
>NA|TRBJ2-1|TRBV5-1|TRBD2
TGCGCCAGCAGCTTGGCCCTAGCGGCTATCTACAATGAGCAGTTCTTC
CASSLALAAIYNEQFF
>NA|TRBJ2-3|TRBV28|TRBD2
TGTGCCAGCAGTTCCGGACTAGCGGGAGGGGGTCGGATTAGCACAGATACGCAGTATTTT
CASSSGLAGGGRISTDTQYF
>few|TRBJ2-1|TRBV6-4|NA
TGTGCCAGCAGTGGTCAGCCGGGACAAGCGACGAATGAGCAGTTCTTC
CASSGQPGQATNEQFF
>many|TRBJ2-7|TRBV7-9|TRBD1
TGTGCCAGCAGCTCGTCCGGGACAGGGTCGGGCGAGCAGTACTTC
CASSSSGTGSGEQYF
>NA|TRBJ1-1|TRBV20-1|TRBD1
TGCAGTGCCACCCAGGGGGTGCATGAAGCTTTCTTT
CSATQGVHEAFF
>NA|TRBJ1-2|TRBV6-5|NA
TGTGCCAGCAGCTCGGGTCCCGCGGACTATGGCTACACCTTC
CASSSGPADYGYTF
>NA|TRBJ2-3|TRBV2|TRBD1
TGTGCCAGTCGGGACAGTAGCACAGATACGCAGTATTTT
CASRDSSTDTQYF
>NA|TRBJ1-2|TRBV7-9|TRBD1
TGTGCCAGCAGCTTCCGAAGGACAGGGGAGGACTATGGCTACACCTTC
CASSFRRTGEDYGYTF
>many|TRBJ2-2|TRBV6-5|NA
TGTGCCAGCAGTACCCGGATCACCGGGGAGCTGTTTTTT
CASSTRITGELFF
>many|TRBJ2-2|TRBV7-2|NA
TGTGCCAGCAGCTCTTGGACAGCCTTCGCGAACACCGGGGAGCTGTTTTTT
CASSSWTAFANTGELFF
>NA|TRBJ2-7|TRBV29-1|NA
TGCAGCGTTGAAGTCGGGCGGGGCAGGAGATCCTACGAGCAGTACTTC
CSVEVGRGRRSYEQYF
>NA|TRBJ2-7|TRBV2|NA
TGTGCCAGTTCACGTACGCAGGGACGGTCGGGCGAGCAGTACTTC
CASSRTQGRSGEQYF
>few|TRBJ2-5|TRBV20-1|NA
TGCAGTGCTAGAGATCCCCGGGGGGCAGAGACCCAGTACTTC
CSARDPRGAETQYF
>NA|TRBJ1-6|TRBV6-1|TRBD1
TGTGCCAGCAGCGAAGACAGGGAGAATTCACCCCTCCACTTT
CASSEDRENSPLHF
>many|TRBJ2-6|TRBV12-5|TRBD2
TGTGCTAGTGGTTTGACCTGGGGGGGCTCTGGGGCCAACGTCCTGACTTTC
CASGLTWGGSGANVLTF
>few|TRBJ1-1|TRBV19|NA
TGTGCCAGTAGTATATGGGGTGGCGGGAACACTGAAGCTTTCTTT
CASSIWGGGNTEAFF
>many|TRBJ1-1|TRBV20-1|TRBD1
TGCAGTGCTAGGGAGGGGGCGGTGAACACTGAAGCTTTCTTT
CSAREGAVNTEAFF
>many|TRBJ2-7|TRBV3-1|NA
TGTGCCAGCAGCCAAGGTTCCGGCCCCCGGTCCAGGCAGTACTTC
CASSQGSGPRSRQYF
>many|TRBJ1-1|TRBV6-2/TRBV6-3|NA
TGTGCCTGCGCCGGTATTATGAACACTGAAGCTTTCTTT
CACAGIMNTEAFF
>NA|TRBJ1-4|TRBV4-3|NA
TGCGCCAGCAGCCCTGGGGGCAGGGGCGAAAAACTGTTTTTT
CASSPGGRGEKLFF
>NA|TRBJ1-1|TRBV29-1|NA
TGCAGCGTACCGGGGACACTGAACACTGAAGCTTTCTTT
CSVPGTLNTEAFF
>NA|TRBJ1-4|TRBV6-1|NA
TGTGCCAGCAGGGTCTCAACTAATGAAAAACTGTTTTTT
CASRVSTNEKLFF
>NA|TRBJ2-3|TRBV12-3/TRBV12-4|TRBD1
TGTGCCAGCAGTTTCAGACAGGGGTGGGCAGATACGCAGTATTTT
CASSFRQGWADTQYF
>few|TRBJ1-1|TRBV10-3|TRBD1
TGTGCCATCAGCCGAGGGACAGGAATGAACACTGAAGCTTTCTTT
CAISRGTGMNTEAFF
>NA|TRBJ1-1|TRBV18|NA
TGTGCCAGCTCACAGGGACCGATTAACACTGAAGCTTTCTTT
CASSQGPINTEAFF
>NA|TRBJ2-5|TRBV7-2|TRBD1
TGTGCCAGCAGCTTGGCGACAGGGTTAGAGACCCAGTACTTC
CASSLATGLETQYF
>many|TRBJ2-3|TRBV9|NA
TGTGCCAGCAGCGTAGACCCAGGGGCGTCCTTAACCGGTACGCAGTATTTT
CASSVDPGASLTGTQYF
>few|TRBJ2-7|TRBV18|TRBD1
TGTGCCAGCTCACCACCGTCCAGGGACAGGGGGTACTTC
CASSPPSRDRGYF
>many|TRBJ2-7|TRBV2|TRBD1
TGTGCCAGCCGCCCCGGGACAGGGGTCGGCGAGCAGTACTTC
CASRPGTGVGEQYF
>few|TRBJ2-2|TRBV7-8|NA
TGTGCCAGCAGCTTAGGGCAGGGTACCACCGGGGAGCTGTTTTTT
CASSLGQGTTGELFF
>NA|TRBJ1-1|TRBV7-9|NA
TGTGCCAGCAGCCCGATTTTAGTCACTGAAGCTTTCTTT
CASSPILVTEAFF
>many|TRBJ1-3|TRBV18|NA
TGTGCCAGCTCACCACCCGTAGGAAACACCATATATTTT
CASSPPVGNTIYF
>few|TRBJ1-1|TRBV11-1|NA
TGTGCCAGCAGCGTGGGTTATGGCACTGAAGCTTTCTTT
CASSVGYGTEAFF
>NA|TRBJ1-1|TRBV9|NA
TGTGCCAGCGGCCATCCCACGGGTAGCACTGAAGCTTTCTTC
CASGHPTGSTEAFF
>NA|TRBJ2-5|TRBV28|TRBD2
TGTGCCAGCAGTTCTGGACTAGCGGGCCGGGAGACCCAGTACTTC
CASSSGLAGRETQYF
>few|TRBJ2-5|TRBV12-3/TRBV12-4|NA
TGTGCCAGCAGTTTGAAAGGGTGGTTCCAGACCCAGTACTTC
CASSLKGWFQTQYF
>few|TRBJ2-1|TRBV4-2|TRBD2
TGTGCCAGCAGCCAAGATAGAGCCGGGAGGGCCGCGAATGAGCAGTTCTTC
CASSQDRAGRAANEQFF
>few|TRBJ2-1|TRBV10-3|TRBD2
TGTGCCACAATAGGACTAGCGGGAGGGGAGGAGCAGTTCTTC
CATIGLAGGEEQFF
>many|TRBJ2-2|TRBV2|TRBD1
TGTGCCAGCAGTTCGCAGGGGGCTCGGAACACCGGGGAGCTGTTTTTT
CASSSQGARNTGELFF
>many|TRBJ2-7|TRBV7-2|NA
TGTGCCAGCAGCTCAGCTGGTTCCTACGAGCAGTACTTC
CASSSAGSYEQYF
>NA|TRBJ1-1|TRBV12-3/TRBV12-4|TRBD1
TGTGCCAGCAGCTCCCGACAGGGGGTTTTCACTGAAGCTTTCTTT
CASSSRQGVFTEAFF
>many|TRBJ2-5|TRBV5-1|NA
TGCGCCAGCAGCGCGAGTAGGGAGACCCAGTACTTC
CASSASRETQYF
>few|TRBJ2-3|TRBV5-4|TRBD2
TGTGCCAGCAGCTTTCCTAGCGGGGGGGCAGATACGCAGTATTTT
CASSFPSGGADTQYF
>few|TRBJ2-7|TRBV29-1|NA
TGCAGCGCTATCCGGGACAGGGATCTAGCGGGGGCCTACGAGCAGTACTTC
CSAIRDRDLAGAYEQYF
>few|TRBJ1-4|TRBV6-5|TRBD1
TGTGCCAGCAGTCTACAGGGGGCGCGGGAAAAACTGTTTTTT
CASSLQGAREKLFF
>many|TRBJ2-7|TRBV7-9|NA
TGTGCCAGCAGCCTACCAGGGGACGAGCAGTACTTC
CASSLPGDEQYF
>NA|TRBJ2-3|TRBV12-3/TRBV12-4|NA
TGTGCCAGCAGTTTGGCTAGAGGAGATACGCAGTATTTT
CASSLARGDTQYF
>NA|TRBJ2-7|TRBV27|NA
TGTGCCAGCAGTTTGGGCCGGGCGGAGGGGCAGTACTTC
CASSLGRAEGQYF
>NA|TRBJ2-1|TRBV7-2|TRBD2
TGTGCCAGCAGCTTGGGAAGGCTAGCGGGTTACAATGAGCAGTTCTTC
CASSLGRLAGYNEQFF
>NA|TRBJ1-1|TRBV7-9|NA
TGTGCCAGCAGCTTACACCAGGGATCCCCCAGCGCTTTCTTT
CASSLHQGSPSAFF
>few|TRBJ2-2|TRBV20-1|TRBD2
TGCAGTGCTACGCTGGCTAGCGGGACCGGGGAGCTGTTTTTT
CSATLASGTGELFF